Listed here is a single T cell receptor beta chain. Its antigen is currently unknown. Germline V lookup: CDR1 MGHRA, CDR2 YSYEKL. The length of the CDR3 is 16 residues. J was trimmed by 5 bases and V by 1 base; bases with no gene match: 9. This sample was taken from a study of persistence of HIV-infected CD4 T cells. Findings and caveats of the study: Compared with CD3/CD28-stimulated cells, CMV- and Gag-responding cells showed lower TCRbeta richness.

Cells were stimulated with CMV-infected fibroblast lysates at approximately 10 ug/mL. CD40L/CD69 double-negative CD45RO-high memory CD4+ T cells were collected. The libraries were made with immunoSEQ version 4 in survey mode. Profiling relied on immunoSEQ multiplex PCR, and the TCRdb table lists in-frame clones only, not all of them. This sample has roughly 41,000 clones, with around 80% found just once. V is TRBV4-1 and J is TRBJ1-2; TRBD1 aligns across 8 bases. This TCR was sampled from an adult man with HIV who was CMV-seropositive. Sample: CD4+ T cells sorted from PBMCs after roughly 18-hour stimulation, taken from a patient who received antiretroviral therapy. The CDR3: CASSQVGDRGKYGYTF. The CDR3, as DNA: TGCGCCAGCAGCCAAGTTGGAGACAGGGGAAAATATGGCTACACCTTC.